This T cell receptor beta chain was identified during a study of blood T cell repertoires in COVID-19. Study summary: Italy, Spain and the United States were the sources of the convalescent and acute COVID-19 samples.

Per the authors' pipeline: For nucleated cells, counts were estimated from reference gene primer amplification. The table came from immunoSEQ multiplex PCR; TCRdb's copy has only in-frame clones and leaves some out. The V and J calls and clone size come from that table; D and trimming were worked out from the DNA. Found here are roughly 350,000 clones, approximately 81% of them singletons; the top ten hold 3.5% to 4%. From germline, CDR1 is LGHNA and CDR2 YNFKEQ. Trimming left V 1 base short and J 0 bases short, with 12 bases between. The CDR3 totals 17 residues. This clonotype originated in a woman aged 18-29 years with acute or convalescent COVID-19. Sequenced input: peripheral blood. The chain joins TRBV4-2 to TRBJ2-2, with D possibly matching TRBD2 (6 bases). The CDR3 region is CASSQGVSGTNTGELFF. The CDR3 region has the DNA TGTGCCAGCAGCCAAGGAGTTAGCGGAACGAACACCGGGGAGCTGTTTTTT.